One sample yielded the 19 T cell receptor beta chains listed below, sequenced in a study of T cell responses to AZD1222 COVID-19 vaccine. The table came from immunoSEQ multiplex PCR; TCRdb's copy has only in-frame clones and leaves some out. The table includes 70,000 to 100,000 clones, 80% to 95% detected once. This specimen was peripheral blood, taken 28 days after the second AZD1222 dose. Receptors were obtained from an adult who received the AZD1222 COVID-19 vaccine.

This chain connects TRBV5-1 to TRBJ2-2; D is uncertain. Germline CDR1 is SGHRS and CDR2 is YFSETQ. This CDR3 contains 15 residues. The V gene lost 0 bases and the J gene lost 0 bases, with 6 bases spanning the gap. Written as DNA, the CDR3 is TGCGCCAGCAGCTTGGTACGGTCGAACACCGGGGAGCTGTTTTTT. This sequence encodes CASSLVRSNTGELFF.

The genes are TRBV2 and TRBJ2-2; 10 positions agree with TRBD1. J lost 7 bases, V lost 6 bases, and 8 bases had no gene match. The germline CDR1 and CDR2 sequences are SNHLY and FYNNEI. This CDR3 contains 15 residues. The CDR3 protein is CASRLTGGSGGELFF. As DNA, the CDR3 is TGTGCCAGCAGACTGACAGGGGGCTCGGGCGGGGAGCTGTTTTTT.

The count of this clone is one. The CDR3 reads CASSMSSGGSYEQYF. The CDR3 bases are TGTGCCAGTAGTATGAGCTCAGGGGGATCCTACGAGCAGTACTTC. The chain joins TRBV19 to TRBJ2-7; TRBD1 agrees at 7 bases. Per germline, CDR1 LNHDA and CDR2 SQIVND (reference sequence). The CDR3 contains 15 residues. V dropped 3 bases and J dropped 1; count of bases not matched to a gene: 6.

This chain links TRBV7-2 with TRBJ2-5, with unresolved D. The CDR3 has 13 residues. CDR1 and CDR2 (germline): SGHTA, FQGNSA. V dropped 5 bases and J dropped 3 bases, with 10 bases sitting between them. CDR3 residues: CASSPYREETQYF. The CDR3 nucleotides read TGTGCCAGCAGCCCTTACAGAGAAGAGACCCAGTACTTC.

This chain connects TRBV28 to TRBJ2-5; 7 bases match TRBD2. Germline CDR1 and CDR2: MDHEN and SYDVKM. The V and J ends lost 3 bases and 3 bases, in that order; junction bases with no gene match: 10. The CDR3 is 16 residues long. The CDR3 sequence: CASSFLGLAAKETQYF. In DNA form, the CDR3 reads TGTGCCAGCAGTTTTCTCGGCCTAGCGGCTAAAGAGACCCAGTACTTC.

This clone was counted a few times. The V call is TRBV9, the J call TRBJ1-1; D might be TRBD1 (5 bases). The CDR3 contains 14 residues. V lost 1 base and J lost 1, with 8 bases in between. The germline CDR1 and CDR2 sequences are SGDLS and YYNGEE. The DNA of the CDR3 is TGTGCCAGCAGCGTAATACAGGAGAACACTGAAGCTTTCTTT. It is translated as CASSVIQENTEAFF.

This chain joins TRBV7-9 and TRBJ1-4, with D possibly TRBD1 on 5 matching bases. The CDR3 has 16 amino acids. V gave up 5 bases and J gave up 4 bases, with 17 bases separating them. Germline-derived CDR1 and CDR2 are SEHNR and FQNEAQ (reference sequence). CDR3 sequence (DNA): TGTGCCAGCAGCCCCCGGGGCGCCTCGATTAATGAAAAACTGTTTTTT. The encoded protein is CASSPRGASINEKLFF.

This chain connects TRBV2 to TRBJ2-7; possible D gene TRBD1, 6 bases. The CDR3 loop spans 12 amino acids. V was trimmed by 6 bases and J by 5 bases, leaving 11 bases between them. From germline, CDR1 is SNHLY and CDR2 FYNNEI. In DNA form, the CDR3 reads TGTGCCAGCAGGGATAACAGGGACGAGCAGTACTTC. It is translated as CASRDNRDEQYF.

The rearrangement joins TRBV11-2 to TRBJ2-1; TRBD2 is a possible D gene (7 bases). The length of the CDR3 is 15 residues. From germline, CDR1 is SGHAT and CDR2 FQNNGV. V was trimmed by 5 bases and J by 1 base, leaving 12 bases between them. The CDR3 coding sequence is TGTGCCAGCAGCCTCGGGGGGCATTCCTACAATGAGCAGTTCTTC. This translates into CASSLGGHSYNEQFF.

This clone was observed a few times. The junction does not match germline at one end; this may be a read error. The chain joins TRBV5-8 to TRBJ1-1, with a tentative D call TRBD1 (5 bases). CDR3 length: 12 amino acids. Germline lookup yields CDR1 SGHTS and CDR2 YDEGEE. The CDR3 DNA sequence: TGTGCCAGCAGCTTGGGGGACGGATATGAATCCTTT. It encodes CASSLGDGYESF.

The CDR3 DNA reads TGCAGCGTTGGACAGGGGGCGATCTACGAGCAGTACTTC. Translated: CSVGQGAIYEQYF. The chain has TRBV29-1 and TRBJ2-7, with 10 nucleotides matching TRBD1. This CDR3 is 13 amino acids long. Looked up from germline, CDR1 is SQVTM and CDR2 is ANQGSEA. After removal of 4 bases from V and 3 bases from J, the junction contained 3 bases not matched to a gene.

The rearrangement links TRBV25-1 to TRBJ2-2; 7 positions match TRBD2. Losses at the gene ends were 4 bases for V and 5 bases for J; bases not matched to a gene: 7. This CDR3 is 15 amino acids long. Per the germline V gene, CDR1 is MGHDK and CDR2 is SYGVNS. The CDR3 nucleotides read TGTGCCAGCAGTGCTCGGGGGGACCTAACCGGGGAGCTGTTTTTT. This encodes CASSARGDLTGELFF.

V usage is TRBV5-4 and J usage is TRBJ2-7, with TRBD2 matching 9 bases. This CDR3 contains 16 residues. Germline V CDR1 and CDR2: SGHNT, YYREEE (reference sequence). V shed 4 bases and J 4 bases; nucleotides not matched to a gene: 12. The CDR3 sequence: CASSLGGGTSSYEQYF. The CDR3 coding sequence is TGTGCCAGCAGCCTCGGGGGGGGGACTAGCAGTTACGAGCAGTACTTC.

The V and J genes are TRBV3-1 (or the pseudogene TRBV3-2) and TRBJ2-3; D might be TRBD1 (5 bases). V was clipped by 2 bases and J by 2 bases, with 17 bases between them. This CDR3 region has 17 residues. The V gene's germline CDR1 is LGHDT and CDR2 YNNKEL (reference sequence). CDR3 DNA: TGTGCCAGCAGCCAATCGGTCCTCGTGGGGCACACAGATACGCAGTATTTT. This translates into CASSQSVLVGHTDTQYF.

This clone showed up just once. The V and J genes are TRBV2 and TRBJ1-2, with D uncertain. With 2 bases removed from V and 1 base from J, the gap between germline ends came to 5 bases. CDR3 length equals 13 residues. The germline CDR1 and CDR2 sequences are SNHLY and FYNNEI. CDR3 in DNA: TGTGCCAGCAGTGAAAACCGTAACTATGGCTACACCTTC. Amino acid sequence: CASSENRNYGYTF.

The chain has TRBV3-1 (or the pseudogene TRBV3-2) and TRBJ1-3; a possible D gene is TRBD1 (6 bases). The CDR3 is 15 amino acids. Trimming pared 0 bases from V and 8 bases from J, leaving 14 bases between. Germline CDR1 LGHDT, CDR2 YNNKEL (reference sequence). The CDR3 DNA is TGTGCCAGCAGCCAAGATGGAGGGGGAGCGGACACCATATATTTT. It specifies CASSQDGGGADTIYF.

The chain couples TRBV5-1 to TRBJ2-1; 7 bases agree with TRBD1. This CDR3 is built from 15 residues. The germline gives CDR1 SGHRS, CDR2 YFSETQ. The junction had 14 bases not matched to a gene; V was cut back by 2 bases and J by 12 bases. For the CDR3, the DNA is TGCGCCAGCAGCTTAGTCGGGACAGCGGACACGGGGCAGTTCTTC. Its protein is CASSLVGTADTGQFF.

The chain has TRBV7-9 and TRBJ2-3; 7 bases align to TRBD1. Germline V lookup: CDR1 SEHNR, CDR2 FQNEAQ (reference sequence). The CDR3 is made up of 13 amino acids. The junction had 5 bases not matched to a gene; V was cut back by 11 bases and J by 0 bases. The CDR3 DNA sequence: TGTGCCTATAGGACAGGTAGCACAGATACGCAGTATTTT. Protein product: CAYRTGSTDTQYF.

This sequence joins TRBV7-8 and TRBJ1-2, with 8 bases fitting TRBD1. The CDR3 extends over 15 amino acids. V lost 5 bases, J lost 5 bases, and 10 bases stayed unmatched. Germline-derived CDR1 and CDR2 are SGHVS and FQNEAQ. The CDR3 sequence is CASSRAGQGSYGYTF. The CDR3 nucleotides read TGTGCCAGCAGCCGCGCCGGACAGGGTTCTTATGGCTACACCTTC.